Shown below are 5 T cell receptor beta chains from a single sample sequenced in a study of cytomegalovirus exposure and HLA in healthy donors. PCR was performed using 60 Vbeta and 13 Jbeta primers. Using immunoSEQ multiplex PCR, the repertoire was profiled, and TCRdb retains in-frame clones only, with some absent. The sample includes over 100,000 clones. Sequences were obtained from PBMCs. All receptors derive from a man aged 35 to 55 in good health and CMV-seropositive.

The chain links TRBV7-4 to TRBJ2-3; D uncertain. The V gene's germline CDR1 is SGHVT and CDR2 SQSDAQ. V lost 10 bases to trimming and J lost 0 bases, with 17 bases between them. The CDR3 loop spans 15 amino acids. CDR3 in DNA: TGTGCCACCGTATGCAGAGGTAGTAGCACAGATACGCAGTATTTT. Amino acid sequence: CATVCRGSSTDTQYF.

The CDR3 region has the DNA TGTGCTAGCGGACTTACCGCAGGGGAATGGAATGAGCAGTTCTTC. Translated: CASGLTAGEWNEQFF. J is TRBJ2-1 and V is TRBV12-5, with a weak D call TRBD1 (6 bases). The CDR3 extends over 15 amino acids. Germline V gives CDR1 LGHNT, CDR2 FRNRAP. Trimming removed 9 bases at V and 7 bases at J, with 22 bases between.

This chain connects TRBV15 to TRBJ2-7; 8 bases align to TRBD1. Germline V gene data show CDR1 as LNHNV and CDR2 as YYDKDF (reference sequence). There are 23 residues in the CDR3. V was pared by 0 bases and J by 1 base, with 26 bases of the junction left unmatched. CDR3: CATSRERALGWTGFNWISYEQYF. The CDR3 bases are TGTGCCACCAGCAGAGAGAGGGCCCTGGGTTGGACAGGGTTTAATTGGATATCCTACGAGCAGTACTTC.

Details on this clone: A read error may produce the germline difference seen at one junction end. The gene calls are TRBV7-6 and TRBJ2-1; 9 bases align to TRBD1. The CDR3 loop spans 15 amino acids. Per germline, CDR1 SGHVS and CDR2 FNYEAQ. This chain's CDR3 is CASSLAGTGRDEQFF. Here the CDR3 DNA reads TGTGCCAGCAGCCTAGCCGGGACAGGGCGCGATGAGCAGTTCTTC.

J is TRBJ2-5 and V is TRBV11-2, with 7 bases aligning to TRBD2. The ends lost 4 bases at V and 7 bases at J; junction bases unmatched: 15. The CDR3 runs 16 residues. Looked up from germline, CDR1 is SGHAT and CDR2 is FQNNGV. CDR3 nucleotides: TGTGCCAGCAGCTCCCCTGGGGGGGTGGACACCGGGACCCAGTACTTC. Protein product: CASSSPGGVDTGTQYF.